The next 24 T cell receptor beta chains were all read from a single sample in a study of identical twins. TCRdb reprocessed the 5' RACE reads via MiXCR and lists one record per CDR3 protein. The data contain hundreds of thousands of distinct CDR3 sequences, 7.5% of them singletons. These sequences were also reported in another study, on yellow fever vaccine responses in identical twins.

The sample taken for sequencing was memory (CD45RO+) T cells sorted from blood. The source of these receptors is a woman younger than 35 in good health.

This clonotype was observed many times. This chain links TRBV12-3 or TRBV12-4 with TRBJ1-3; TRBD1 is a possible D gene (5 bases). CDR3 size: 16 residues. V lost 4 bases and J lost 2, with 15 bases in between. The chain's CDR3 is CASSSPGTLTGNTIYF. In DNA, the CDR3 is TGTGCCAGCAGTTCCCCCGGGACCCTGACTGGAAACACCATATATTTT.

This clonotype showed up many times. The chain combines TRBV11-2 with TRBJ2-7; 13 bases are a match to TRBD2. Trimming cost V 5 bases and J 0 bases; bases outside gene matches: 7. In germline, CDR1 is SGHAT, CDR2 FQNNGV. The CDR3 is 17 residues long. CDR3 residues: CASSRTSGSVSSYEQYF. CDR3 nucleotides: TGTGCCAGCAGCCGGACTAGCGGGAGCGTAAGCTCCTACGAGCAGTACTTC.

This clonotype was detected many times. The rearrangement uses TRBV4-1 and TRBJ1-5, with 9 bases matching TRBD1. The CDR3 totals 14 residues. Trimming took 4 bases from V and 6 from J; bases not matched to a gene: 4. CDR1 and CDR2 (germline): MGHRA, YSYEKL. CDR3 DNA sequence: TGCGCCAGCAGCCCTGGGACAGGGTTTCAGCCCCAGCATTTT. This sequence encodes CASSPGTGFQPQHF.

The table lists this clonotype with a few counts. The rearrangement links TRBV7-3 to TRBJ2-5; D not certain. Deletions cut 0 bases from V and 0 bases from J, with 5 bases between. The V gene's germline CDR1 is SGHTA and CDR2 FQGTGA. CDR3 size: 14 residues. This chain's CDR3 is CASSLTVNQETQYF. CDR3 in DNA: TGTGCCAGCAGCTTAACGGTTAACCAAGAGACCCAGTACTTC.

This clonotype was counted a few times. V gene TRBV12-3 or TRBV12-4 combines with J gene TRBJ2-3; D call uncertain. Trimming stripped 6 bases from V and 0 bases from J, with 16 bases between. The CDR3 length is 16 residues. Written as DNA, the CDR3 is TGTGCCAGCAGCTTCTGGGCGGAATCTAGCACAGATACGCAGTATTTT. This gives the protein CASSFWAESSTDTQYF.

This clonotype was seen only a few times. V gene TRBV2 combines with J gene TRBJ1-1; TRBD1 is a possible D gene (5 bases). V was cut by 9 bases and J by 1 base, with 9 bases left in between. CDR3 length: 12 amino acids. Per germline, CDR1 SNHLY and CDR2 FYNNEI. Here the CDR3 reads CARAGRNTEAFF. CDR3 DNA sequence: TGTGCCAGAGCAGGGAGGAACACTGAAGCTTTCTTT.

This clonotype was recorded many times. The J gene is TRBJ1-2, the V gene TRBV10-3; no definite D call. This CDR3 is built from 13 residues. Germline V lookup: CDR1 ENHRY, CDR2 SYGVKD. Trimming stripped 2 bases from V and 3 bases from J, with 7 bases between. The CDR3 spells CAISEKVDYGYTF. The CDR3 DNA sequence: TGTGCCATCAGTGAGAAGGTTGACTATGGCTACACCTTC.

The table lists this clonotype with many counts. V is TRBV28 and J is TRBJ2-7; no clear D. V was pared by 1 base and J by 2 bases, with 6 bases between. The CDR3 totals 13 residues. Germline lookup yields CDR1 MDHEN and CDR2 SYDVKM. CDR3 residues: CASSLSPTYEQYF. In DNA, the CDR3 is TGTGCCAGCAGTTTATCCCCTACCTACGAGCAGTACTTC.

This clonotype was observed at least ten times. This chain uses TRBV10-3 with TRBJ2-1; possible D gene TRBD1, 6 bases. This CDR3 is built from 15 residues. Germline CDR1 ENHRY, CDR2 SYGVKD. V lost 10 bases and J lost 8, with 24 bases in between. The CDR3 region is CASARGAQGGDEQFF. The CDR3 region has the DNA TGTGCCAGCGCTCGAGGGGCGCAAGGGGGAGATGAGCAGTTCTTC.

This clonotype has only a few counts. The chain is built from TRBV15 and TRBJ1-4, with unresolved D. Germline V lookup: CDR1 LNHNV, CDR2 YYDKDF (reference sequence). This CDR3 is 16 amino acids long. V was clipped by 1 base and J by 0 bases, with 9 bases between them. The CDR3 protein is CATSRGPVPTNEKLFF. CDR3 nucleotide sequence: TGTGCCACCAGCAGAGGCCCGGTTCCAACTAATGAAAAACTGTTTTTT.

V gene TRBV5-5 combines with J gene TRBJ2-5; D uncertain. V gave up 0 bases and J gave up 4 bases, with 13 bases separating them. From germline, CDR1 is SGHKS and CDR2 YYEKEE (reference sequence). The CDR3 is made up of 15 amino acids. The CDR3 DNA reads TGTGCCAGCAGCTTGGAAGGGAAGGGTTTAGAGACCCAGTACTTC. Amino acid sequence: CASSLEGKGLETQYF.

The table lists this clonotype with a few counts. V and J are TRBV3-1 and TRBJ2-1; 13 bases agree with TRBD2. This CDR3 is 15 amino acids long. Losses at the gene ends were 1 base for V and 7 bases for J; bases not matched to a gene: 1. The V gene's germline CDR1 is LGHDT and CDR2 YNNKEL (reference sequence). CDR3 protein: CASSQAGLAGNEQFF. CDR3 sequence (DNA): TGTGCCAGCAGCCAAGCGGGACTAGCGGGGAATGAGCAGTTCTTC.

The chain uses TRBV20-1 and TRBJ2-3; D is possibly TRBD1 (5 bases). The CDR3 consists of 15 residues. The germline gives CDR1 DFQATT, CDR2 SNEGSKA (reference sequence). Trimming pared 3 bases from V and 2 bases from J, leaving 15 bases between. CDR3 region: CSASIPQGNTDTQYF. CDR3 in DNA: TGCAGTGCTAGTATACCCCAGGGTAACACAGATACGCAGTATTTT.

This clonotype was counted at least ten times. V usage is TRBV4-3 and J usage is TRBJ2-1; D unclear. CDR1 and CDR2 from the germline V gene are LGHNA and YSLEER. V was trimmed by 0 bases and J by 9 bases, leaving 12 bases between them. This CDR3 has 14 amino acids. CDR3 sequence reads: CASSQDGYIGEQFF. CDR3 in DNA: TGCGCCAGCAGCCAAGATGGATATATAGGTGAGCAGTTCTTC.

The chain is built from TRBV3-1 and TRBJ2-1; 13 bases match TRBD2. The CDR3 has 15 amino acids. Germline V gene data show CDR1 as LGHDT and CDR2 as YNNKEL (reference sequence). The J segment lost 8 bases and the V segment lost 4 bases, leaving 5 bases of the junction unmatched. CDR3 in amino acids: CASSLGTSGAYEQFF. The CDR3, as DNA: TGTGCCAGCAGCCTCGGGACTAGCGGGGCTTATGAGCAGTTCTTC.

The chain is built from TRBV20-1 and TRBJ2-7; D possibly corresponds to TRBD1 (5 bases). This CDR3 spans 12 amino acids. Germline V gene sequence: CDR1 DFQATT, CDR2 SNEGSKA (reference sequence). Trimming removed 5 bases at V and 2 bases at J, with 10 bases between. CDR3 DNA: TGCAGTGCTTCCGACAGCGCCTACGAGCAGTACTTC. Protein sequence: CSASDSAYEQYF.

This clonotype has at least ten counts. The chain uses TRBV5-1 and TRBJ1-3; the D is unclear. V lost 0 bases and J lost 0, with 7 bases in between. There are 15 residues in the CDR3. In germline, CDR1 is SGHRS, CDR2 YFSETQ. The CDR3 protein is CASSLGDDSGNTIYF. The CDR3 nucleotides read TGCGCCAGCAGCTTGGGGGATGACTCTGGAAACACCATATATTTT.

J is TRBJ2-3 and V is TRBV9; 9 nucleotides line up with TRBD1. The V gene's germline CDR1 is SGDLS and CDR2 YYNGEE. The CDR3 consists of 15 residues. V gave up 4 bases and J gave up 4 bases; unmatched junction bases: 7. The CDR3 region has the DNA TGTGCCAGCAGCCCCCGGGACAGGGCGGCAGATACGCAGTATTTT. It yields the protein CASSPRDRAADTQYF. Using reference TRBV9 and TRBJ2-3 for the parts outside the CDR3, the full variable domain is DSGVTQTPKHLITATGQRVTLRCSPRSGDLSVYWYQQSLDQGLQFLIQYYNGEERAKGNILERFSAQQFPDLHSELNLSSLELGDSALYFCASSPRDRAADTQYFGPGTRLTVL.

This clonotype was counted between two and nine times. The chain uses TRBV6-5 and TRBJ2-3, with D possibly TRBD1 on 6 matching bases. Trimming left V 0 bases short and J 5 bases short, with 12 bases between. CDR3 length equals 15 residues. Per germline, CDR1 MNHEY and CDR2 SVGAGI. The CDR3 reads CASSYSNRAQDTQYF. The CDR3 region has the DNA TGTGCCAGCAGTTACTCGAACAGGGCCCAAGATACGCAGTATTTT.

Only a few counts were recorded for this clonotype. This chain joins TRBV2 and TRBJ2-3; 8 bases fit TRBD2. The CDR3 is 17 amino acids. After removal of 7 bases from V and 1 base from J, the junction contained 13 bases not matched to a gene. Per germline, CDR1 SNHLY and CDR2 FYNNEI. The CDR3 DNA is TGTGCCAGCAAGTCATTCGGCGGGGGGTCAGGCACAGATACGCAGTATTTT. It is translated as CASKSFGGGSGTDTQYF.

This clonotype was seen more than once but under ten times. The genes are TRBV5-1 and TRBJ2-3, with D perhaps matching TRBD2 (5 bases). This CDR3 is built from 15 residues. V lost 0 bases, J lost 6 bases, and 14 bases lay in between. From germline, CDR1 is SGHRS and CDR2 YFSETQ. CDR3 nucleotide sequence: TGCGCCAGCAGCTTGGGGACTGGCCTGGGGGATACGCAGTATTTT. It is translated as CASSLGTGLGDTQYF.

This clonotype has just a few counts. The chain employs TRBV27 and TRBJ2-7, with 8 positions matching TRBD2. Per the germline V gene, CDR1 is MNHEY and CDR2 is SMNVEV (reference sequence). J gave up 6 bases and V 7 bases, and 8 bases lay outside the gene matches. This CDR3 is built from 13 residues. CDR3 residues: CASKRGSGTEQYF. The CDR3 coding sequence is TGTGCCAGCAAAAGGGGTAGCGGGACCGAGCAGTACTTC.

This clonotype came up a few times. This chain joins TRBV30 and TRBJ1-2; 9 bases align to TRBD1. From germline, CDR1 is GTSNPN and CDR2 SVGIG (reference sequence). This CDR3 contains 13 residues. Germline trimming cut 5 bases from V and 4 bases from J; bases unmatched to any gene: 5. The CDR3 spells CAWGGQGGYGYTF. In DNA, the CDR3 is TGTGCCTGGGGGGGACAGGGTGGCTATGGCTACACCTTC.

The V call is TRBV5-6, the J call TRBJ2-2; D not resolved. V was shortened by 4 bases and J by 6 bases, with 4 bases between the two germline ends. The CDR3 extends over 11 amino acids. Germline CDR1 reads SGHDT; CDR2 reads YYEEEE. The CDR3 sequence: CASSASGELFF. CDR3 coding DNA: TGTGCCAGCAGCGCCTCCGGGGAGCTGTTTTTT.